This passage covers 10 T cell receptor beta chains from one sample sequenced in a study of CD8+ T cells in alopecia areata. TCR sequencing used cDNA made by reverse transcription of extracted RNA. Sequencing was performed with immunoSEQ multiplex PCR; in TCRdb, only in-frame clones are kept and a portion is missing. Altogether over 85,000 clones are present, 60% to 75% being singletons, with the ten largest covering roughly a sixth. Described treatment: oral pan-JAK inhibitor, 5-10 mg twice daily. Sequencing used CD8+ T cells sorted from blood, obtained at week 4, from a patient treated with tofacitinib. The receptors come from a human donor with alopecia areata.

The rearrangement links TRBV27 to TRBJ2-3, with D possibly being TRBD2 (6 bases). With 7 bases removed from V and 1 base from J, the gap between germline ends came to 12 bases. The CDR3 has 14 amino acids. Germline assignment: CDR1 MNHEY and CDR2 SMNVEV (reference sequence). The CDR3 nucleotides read TGTGCCAGCACCGGAGGGTTGGGCACAGATACGCAGTATTTT. It is translated as CASTGGLGTDTQYF.

This chain links TRBV4-3 with TRBJ2-5, with D hard to call. The V end was cut by 0 bases, the J end by 7 bases, with 9 bases between. The CDR3 covers 13 residues. The germline gives CDR1 LGHNA, CDR2 YSLEER. The CDR3 nucleotides are TGCGCCAGCAGCCAAGATTCGTGGGGGACCCAGTACTTC. It translates to CASSQDSWGTQYF.

CDR3 sequence (DNA): TGTGCCAGCAGTCCCCTAGGAAACACCATATATTTT. Translation: CASSPLGNTIYF. The gene calls are TRBV5-6 and TRBJ1-3; D unresolved. V was cut by 5 bases and J by 4 bases, with 7 bases left in between. The CDR3 covers 12 residues. Germline V gene sequence: CDR1 SGHDT, CDR2 YYEEEE.

V gene TRBV23-1 combines with J gene TRBJ2-7; 10 bases fit TRBD1. TRBV23-1 is recorded as an ORF, its role being uncertain. The CDR3 runs to 16 residues. The trim removed 6 bases at V and 5 bases at J, leaving 13 bases unmatched. The chain's CDR3 is CASRLNRDRGRNEQYF. The CDR3 nucleotides are TGCGCCAGCAGATTAAACCGGGACAGGGGAAGGAACGAGCAGTACTTC.

V gene TRBV5-6 combines with J gene TRBJ2-7; 9 nucleotides agree with TRBD2. The CDR3 has 16 amino acids. The germline gives CDR1 SGHDT, CDR2 YYEEEE. Trimming at V came to 0 bases and at J to 0 bases, leaving 4 bases not matched to a gene. The CDR3 bases are TGTGCCAGCAGCTTGGGCCTAGCGGGGAGCTCCTACGAGCAGTACTTC. Protein product: CASSLGLAGSSYEQYF.

The chain employs TRBV4-2 and TRBJ2-3; D uncertain. This CDR3 is 16 amino acids long. Per germline, CDR1 LGHNA and CDR2 YNFKEQ. V was trimmed by 0 bases and J by 0 bases, leaving 10 bases between them. Here the CDR3 DNA reads TGTGCCAGCAGCCAAGATGGGTCCCTGAGCACAGATACGCAGTATTTT. It encodes CASSQDGSLSTDTQYF.

The chain has TRBV19 and TRBJ2-3; 9 positions match TRBD2. Germline-derived CDR1 and CDR2 are LNHDA and SQIVND (reference sequence). V was clipped by 3 bases and J by 2 bases; unmatched bases: 3. This CDR3 is 15 amino acids long. This chain's CDR3 is CASSMLAGTTDTQYF. In DNA form, the CDR3 reads TGTGCCAGTAGTATGCTAGCGGGGACCACAGATACGCAGTATTTT.

V usage is TRBV7-6 and J usage is TRBJ2-7, with D possibly matching TRBD2 (6 bases). V dropped 4 bases and J dropped 4 bases, with 17 bases sitting between them. Per the germline V gene, CDR1 is SGHVS and CDR2 is FNYEAQ. The CDR3 length is 15 residues. CDR3 protein: CASSSRTGDFYEQYF. Here the CDR3 DNA reads TGTGCCAGCAGCTCCCGAACGGGGGACTTTTACGAGCAGTACTTC.

J is TRBJ2-7 and V is TRBV4-1; 10 bases match TRBD2. Germline CDR1 reads MGHRA; CDR2 reads YSYEKL. V lost 1 base and J lost 5; bases outside the gene matches: 5. The CDR3 extends over 15 amino acids. The CDR3 reads CASSQGASGGDEQYF. In nucleotides, the CDR3 is TGCGCCAGCAGCCAAGGGGCTAGCGGGGGAGACGAGCAGTACTTC.

The chain combines TRBV5-1 with TRBJ2-7; 7 nucleotides align to TRBD1. The CDR3 loop spans 13 amino acids. Germline loops: CDR1 SGHRS, CDR2 YFSETQ. V dropped 4 bases and J dropped 5; count of bases not matched to a gene: 6. The CDR3: CASSPDRINEQYF. DNA of the CDR3: TGCGCCAGCAGCCCGGACAGGATTAACGAGCAGTACTTC. Supplemented by reference TRBV5-1 and TRBJ2-7, the full variable domain reads KAGVTQTPRYLIKTRGQQVTLSCSPISGHRSVSWYQQTPGQGLQFLFEYFSETQRNKGNFPGRFSGRQFSNSRSEMNVSTLELGDSALYLCASSPDRINEQYFGPGTRLTVT.